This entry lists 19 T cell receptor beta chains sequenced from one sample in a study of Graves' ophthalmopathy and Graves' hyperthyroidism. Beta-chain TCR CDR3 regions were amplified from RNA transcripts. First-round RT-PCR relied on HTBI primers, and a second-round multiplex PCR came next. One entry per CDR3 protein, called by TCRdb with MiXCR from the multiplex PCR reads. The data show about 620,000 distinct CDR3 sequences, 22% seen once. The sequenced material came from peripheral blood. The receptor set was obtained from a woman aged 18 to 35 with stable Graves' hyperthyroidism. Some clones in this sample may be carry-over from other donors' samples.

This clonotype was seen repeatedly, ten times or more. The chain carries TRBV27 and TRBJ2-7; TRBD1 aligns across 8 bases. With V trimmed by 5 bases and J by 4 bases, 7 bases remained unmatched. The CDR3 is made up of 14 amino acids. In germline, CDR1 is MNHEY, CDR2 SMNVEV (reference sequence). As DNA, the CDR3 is TGTGCCAGCAGTCCCTCGGGACAGGCTTACGAGCAGTACTTC. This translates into CASSPSGQAYEQYF.

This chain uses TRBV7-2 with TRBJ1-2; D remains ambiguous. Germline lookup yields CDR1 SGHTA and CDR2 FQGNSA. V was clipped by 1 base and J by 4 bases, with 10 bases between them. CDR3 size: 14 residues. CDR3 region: CASSLDGLSYGYTF. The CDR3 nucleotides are TGTGCCAGCAGCTTAGACGGGCTGTCCTATGGCTACACCTTC.

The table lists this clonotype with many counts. The CDR3 sequence is CASSYTGAGYTEAFF. The CDR3 nucleotides read TGTGCCAGCAGCTACACGGGGGCGGGGTACACTGAAGCTTTCTTT. This chain joins TRBV7-2 and TRBJ1-1, with D tentatively TRBD1 (6 bases). Germline CDR1 SGHTA, CDR2 FQGNSA. V was trimmed by 4 bases and J by 3 bases, leaving 15 bases between them. The CDR3 consists of 15 residues.

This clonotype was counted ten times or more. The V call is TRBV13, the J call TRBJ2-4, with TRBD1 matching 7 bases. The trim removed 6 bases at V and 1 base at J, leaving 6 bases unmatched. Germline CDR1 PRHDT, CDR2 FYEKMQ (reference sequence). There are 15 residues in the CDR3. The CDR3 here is CASSSQGEAKNIQYF. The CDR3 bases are TGTGCCAGCAGTTCCCAGGGGGAGGCCAAAAACATTCAGTACTTC.

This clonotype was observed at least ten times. In DNA, the CDR3 is TGTGCCAGCAGTTACTCAGGGGGGTTGAACACTGAAGCTTTCTTT. Translated: CASSYSGGLNTEAFF. V and J are TRBV6-5 and TRBJ1-1; D is perhaps TRBD1 (6 bases). Germline V CDR1 and CDR2: MNHEY, SVGAGI. The length of the CDR3 is 15 residues. V lost 0 bases and J 0 bases, leaving 8 bases between the germline ends.

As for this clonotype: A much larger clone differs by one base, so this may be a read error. The DNA of the CDR3 is TGCGCCAGCAGCTTTGGGGACAGCTATTCACTCCTCCACTTT. Amino acids: CASSFGDSYSLLHF. The genes are TRBV5-1 and TRBJ1-6; 7 bases line up with TRBD1. The CDR3 consists of 14 residues. Germline-derived CDR1 and CDR2 are SGHRS and YFSETQ.

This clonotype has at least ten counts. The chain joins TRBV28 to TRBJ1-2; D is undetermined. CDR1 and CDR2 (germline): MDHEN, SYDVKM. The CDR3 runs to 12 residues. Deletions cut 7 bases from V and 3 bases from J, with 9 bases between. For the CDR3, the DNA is TGTGCCAGCAATGACCGGCACTATGGCTACACCTTC. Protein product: CASNDRHYGYTF.

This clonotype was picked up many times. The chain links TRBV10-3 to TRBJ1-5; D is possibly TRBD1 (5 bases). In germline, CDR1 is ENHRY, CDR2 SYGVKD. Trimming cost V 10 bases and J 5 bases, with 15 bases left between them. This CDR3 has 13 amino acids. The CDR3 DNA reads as TGTGCCACCCGTGTGACAGAAGATCAGCCCCAGCATTTT. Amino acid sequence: CATRVTEDQPQHF.

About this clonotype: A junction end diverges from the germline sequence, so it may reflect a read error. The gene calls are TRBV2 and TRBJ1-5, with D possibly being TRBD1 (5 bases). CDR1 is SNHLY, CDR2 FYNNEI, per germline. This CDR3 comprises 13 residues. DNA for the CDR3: TGTGCCAGCAGTGGTCAGACAGCTCAGCTCCAGCATTTT. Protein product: CASSGQTAQLQHF.

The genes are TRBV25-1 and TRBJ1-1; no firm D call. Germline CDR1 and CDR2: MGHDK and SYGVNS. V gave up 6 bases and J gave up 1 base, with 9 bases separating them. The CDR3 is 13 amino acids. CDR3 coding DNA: TGTGCCAGCAGATCCTTGCGGAACACTGAAGCTTTCTTT. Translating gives CASRSLRNTEAFF. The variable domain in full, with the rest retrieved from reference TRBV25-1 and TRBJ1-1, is EADIYQTPRYLVIGTGKKITLECSQTMGHDKMYWYQQDPGMELHLIHYSYGVNSTEKGDLSSESTVSRIRTEHFPLTLESARPSHTSQYLCASRSLRNTEAFFGQGTRLTVV.

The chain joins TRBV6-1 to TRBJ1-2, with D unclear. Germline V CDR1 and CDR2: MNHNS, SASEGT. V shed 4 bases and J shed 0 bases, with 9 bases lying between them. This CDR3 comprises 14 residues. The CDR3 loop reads CASSVTTTNYGYTF. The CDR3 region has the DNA TGTGCCAGCAGTGTGACAACTACTAACTATGGCTACACCTTC.

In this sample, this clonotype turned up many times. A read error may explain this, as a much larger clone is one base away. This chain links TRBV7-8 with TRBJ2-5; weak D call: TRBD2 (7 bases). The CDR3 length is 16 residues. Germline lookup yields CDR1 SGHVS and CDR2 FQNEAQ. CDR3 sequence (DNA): TGTGCCAGCAGCTCCCAAGCCCACGGGGGGCAAGAGACCAAGTACTTC. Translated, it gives CASSSQAHGGQETKYF.

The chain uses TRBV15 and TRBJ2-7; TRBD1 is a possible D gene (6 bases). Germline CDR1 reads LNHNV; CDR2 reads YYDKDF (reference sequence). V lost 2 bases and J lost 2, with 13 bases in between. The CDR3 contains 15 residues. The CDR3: CATSRSNAGAYEQYF. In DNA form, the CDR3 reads TGTGCCACCAGCAGATCCAACGCAGGGGCCTACGAGCAGTACTTC. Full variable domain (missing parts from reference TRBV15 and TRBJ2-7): DAMVIQNPRYQVTQFGKPVTLSCSQTLNHNVMYWYQQKSSQAPKLLFHYYDKDFNNEADTPDNFQSRRPNTSFCFLDIRSPGLGDTAMYLCATSRSNAGAYEQYFGPGTRLTVT.

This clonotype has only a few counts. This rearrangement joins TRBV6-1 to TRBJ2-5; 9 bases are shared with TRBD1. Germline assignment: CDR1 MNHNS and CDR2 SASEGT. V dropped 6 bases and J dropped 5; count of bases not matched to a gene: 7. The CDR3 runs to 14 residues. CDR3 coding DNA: TGTGCCAGCAGCCGCCTAGGGACAGGGGAGACCCAGTACTTC. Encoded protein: CASSRLGTGETQYF.

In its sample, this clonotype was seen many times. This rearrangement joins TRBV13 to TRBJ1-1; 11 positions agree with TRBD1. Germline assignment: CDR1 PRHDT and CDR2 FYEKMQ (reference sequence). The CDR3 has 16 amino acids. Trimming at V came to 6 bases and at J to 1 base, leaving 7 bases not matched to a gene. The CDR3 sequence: CASRKGTGGPNTEAFF. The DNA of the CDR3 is TGTGCCAGCAGAAAAGGGACAGGGGGTCCGAACACTGAAGCTTTCTTT.

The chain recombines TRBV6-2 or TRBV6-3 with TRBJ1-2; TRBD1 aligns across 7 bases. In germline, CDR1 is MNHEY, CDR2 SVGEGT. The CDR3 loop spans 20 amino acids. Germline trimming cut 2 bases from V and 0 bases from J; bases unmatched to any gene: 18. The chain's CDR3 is CASSYLIRTGRFSSNYGYTF. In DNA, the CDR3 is TGTGCCAGCAGTTACCTAATACGGACAGGACGTTTCTCATCTAACTATGGCTACACCTTC.

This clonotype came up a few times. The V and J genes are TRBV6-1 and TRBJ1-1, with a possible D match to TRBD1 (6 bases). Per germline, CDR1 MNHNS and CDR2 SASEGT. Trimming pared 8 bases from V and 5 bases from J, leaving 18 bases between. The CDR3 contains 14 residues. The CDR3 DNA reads TGTGCCAGCGCCCCGACAGGAGGTAGGACTGAAGCTTTCTTT. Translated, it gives CASAPTGGRTEAFF.

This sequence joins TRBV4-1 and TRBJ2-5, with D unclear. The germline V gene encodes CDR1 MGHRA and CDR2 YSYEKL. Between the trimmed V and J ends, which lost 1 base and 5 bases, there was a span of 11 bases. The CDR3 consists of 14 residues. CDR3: CASSQGAERETQYF. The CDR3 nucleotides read TGCGCCAGCAGCCAAGGGGCGGAGAGGGAGACCCAGTACTTC.

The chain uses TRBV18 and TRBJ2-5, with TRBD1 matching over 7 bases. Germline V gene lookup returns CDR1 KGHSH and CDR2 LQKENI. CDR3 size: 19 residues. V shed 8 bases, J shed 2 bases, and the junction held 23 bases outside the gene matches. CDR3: CASVGERQGAEVLQETQYF. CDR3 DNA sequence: TGTGCCAGCGTGGGGGAGCGACAGGGAGCTGAAGTCTTACAAGAGACCCAGTACTTC.